This T cell receptor beta chain stems from a study of control samples from healthy donors and cancer patients. Profiled with immunoSEQ multiplex PCR; TCRdb holds only in-frame clones, not every one. Here the sample spans 98,000 or so clones, around three quarters being singletons. The receptor was derived from a woman aged 25-40 years in good health. The sample taken for sequencing was blood.

CDR3 amino acids: CASRASAAYEQYF. The DNA for the CDR3 is TGCGCCAGCCGGGCCAGCGCCGCCTACGAGCAGTACTTC. The rearrangement links TRBV5-1 to TRBJ2-7, with unresolved D. The CDR3 runs 13 residues. Trimming took off 7 bases at V and 2 bases at J, with 13 bases between the two ends. Germline V lookup: CDR1 SGHRS, CDR2 YFSETQ.